Following are 27 T cell receptor beta chains from one sample sequenced in a study of blood T cell repertoires in COVID-19. TCRdb's table, derived via immunoSEQ multiplex PCR, lists solely in-frame clones and lacks some. This table has about 84,000 clones, 86% appearing once. Sequenced: peripheral blood. The source is an older man with active or convalescent COVID-19.

The V and J genes are TRBV12-3 or TRBV12-4 and TRBJ1-1; tentatively, D is TRBD1 (6 bases). V was cut by 1 base and J by 4 bases, with 7 bases left in between. The CDR3 has 13 residues. The CDR3, as DNA: TGTGCCAGCAGTTTAGACAGGGCCACTGAAGCTTTCTTT. This gives the protein CASSLDRATEAFF.

This clone was observed a handful of times. The J gene is TRBJ2-1, the V gene TRBV10-3, with 12 bases identical to TRBD2. After removal of 8 bases from V and 9 bases from J, the junction contained 2 bases not matched to a gene. The CDR3 covers 12 residues. In germline, CDR1 is ENHRY, CDR2 SYGVKD. In nucleotides, the CDR3 is TGTGCCATCGGACTAGCGGGAACTGAGCAGTTCTTC. Encoded protein: CAIGLAGTEQFF.

The chain recombines TRBV5-1 with TRBJ2-1; 9 bases are shared with TRBD2. The germline CDR1 and CDR2 sequences are SGHRS and YFSETQ. V shed 3 bases and J 5 bases; nucleotides not matched to a gene: 9. The CDR3 is 16 residues long. The CDR3 DNA follows: TGCGCCAGCAGCTCGGGGACTAGCCTATTCGACAATGAGCAGTTCTTC. Its translation: CASSSGTSLFDNEQFF.

The chain employs TRBV7-9 and TRBJ1-3; 9 nucleotides line up with TRBD1. The V and J ends lost 6 bases and 0 bases, in that order; junction bases with no gene match: 15. There are 19 residues in the CDR3. Germline CDR1 SEHNR, CDR2 FQNEAQ (reference sequence). CDR3 region: CASSSGTGPFRYSGNTIYF. The CDR3 DNA follows: TGTGCCAGCAGTTCCGGGACAGGGCCCTTCCGTTACTCTGGAAACACCATATATTTT.

The chain links TRBV5-1 to TRBJ1-2; 7 nucleotides match TRBD1. V lost 0 bases and J lost 1; bases outside the gene matches: 0. This CDR3 has 14 amino acids. Germline values: CDR1 SGHRS, CDR2 YFSETQ. CDR3 nucleotide sequence: TGCGCCAGCAGCTTGGCAGGGGGTAACTATGGCTACACCTTC. Protein sequence: CASSLAGGNYGYTF.

The genes are TRBV14 and TRBJ1-2; D unresolved. Trimming took off 4 bases at V and 4 bases at J, with 13 bases between the two ends. Germline V gene data show CDR1 as SGHDN and CDR2 as FVKESK. The CDR3 totals 14 residues. This chain's CDR3 is CASSPAARIYGYTF. The CDR3 region has the DNA TGTGCCAGCAGCCCCGCGGCGCGGATCTATGGCTACACCTTC.

This chain links TRBV7-9 with TRBJ2-7; 8 bases align to TRBD2. The CDR3 consists of 14 residues. The V gene end was trimmed by 6 bases and the J gene end by 0 bases; junction bases not matched to a gene: 4. Germline V gene lookup returns CDR1 SEHNR and CDR2 FQNEAQ (reference sequence). CDR3 sequence: CASSVTSASYEQYF. The CDR3 DNA reads as TGTGCCAGCAGTGTGACTAGCGCCTCCTACGAGCAGTACTTC.

The gene calls are TRBV6-2 or TRBV6-3 and TRBJ1-2; D is ambiguous. Between the trimmed V and J ends, which lost 2 bases and 7 bases, there was a span of 11 bases. Germline CDR1 and CDR2: MNHEY and SVGEGT. The CDR3 contains 13 residues. The CDR3, as DNA: TGTGCCAGCAGTTACACCCGGAGCGGTGGCTACACCTTC. This gives the protein CASSYTRSGGYTF.

The chain is built from TRBV4-1 and TRBJ2-3; 13 nucleotides align to TRBD2. CDR3 length: 18 amino acids. CDR1 is MGHRA, CDR2 YSYEKL, per germline. Losses at the gene ends were 4 bases for V and 1 base for J; bases not matched to a gene: 8. CDR3 DNA sequence: TGCGCCAGCAGCCTCGGACTAGCGGGAGTCGGGGGCACAGATACGCAGTATTTT. Its protein product is CASSLGLAGVGGTDTQYF.

This chain joins TRBV13 and TRBJ1-1; TRBD1 agrees at 7 bases. V lost 6 bases and J lost 4; bases outside the gene matches: 11. This CDR3 has 15 amino acids. In germline, CDR1 is PRHDT, CDR2 FYEKMQ (reference sequence). The CDR3 here is CASSPDRPWGTEAFF. Written as DNA, the CDR3 is TGTGCCAGCAGTCCGGACAGGCCGTGGGGCACTGAAGCTTTCTTT.

This chain joins TRBV30 and TRBJ2-3; D gene uncertain. V was shortened by 2 bases and J by 6 bases, with 9 bases between the two germline ends. The germline V gene has CDR1 GTSNPN and CDR2 SVGIG (reference sequence). The CDR3 consists of 12 residues. The DNA of the CDR3 is TGTGCCTGGAGTCCAAATGTGGATACGCAGTATTTT. Protein product: CAWSPNVDTQYF.

This chain connects TRBV3-1 (or the pseudogene TRBV3-2) to TRBJ1-2; 7 bases line up with TRBD1. J lost 8 bases, V lost 6 bases, and 9 bases had no gene match. Looked up from germline, CDR1 is LGHDT and CDR2 is YNNKEL (reference sequence). The CDR3 has 13 residues. CDR3 DNA: TGTGCCAGCAGATCAGACAGGGCCGTCGGCTACACCTTC. Its protein is CASRSDRAVGYTF.

The chain combines TRBV28 with TRBJ1-5; tentatively, D is TRBD1 (5 bases). This CDR3 has 15 amino acids. Germline loops: CDR1 MDHEN, CDR2 SYDVKM. The ends were cut back, 5 bases at V and 3 bases at J, with 14 bases in the middle. DNA for the CDR3: TGTGCCAGCAGTATTGGCGGGGGACCCAATCAGCCCCAGCATTTT. It codes for CASSIGGGPNQPQHF.

The rearrangement links TRBV2 to TRBJ2-7; TRBD2 agrees at 8 bases. The V and J ends lost 7 bases and 3 bases, in that order; junction bases with no gene match: 8. The CDR3 has 14 amino acids. Germline CDR1 reads SNHLY; CDR2 reads FYNNEI. The CDR3 here is CASMIQRGFYEQYF. The CDR3 DNA follows: TGTGCCAGCATGATTCAGCGGGGGTTCTACGAGCAGTACTTC.

The J gene is TRBJ1-4, the V gene TRBV10-3; D uncertain. Germline values: CDR1 ENHRY, CDR2 SYGVKD. Trimming removed 0 bases from V and 4 bases from J, with 9 bases in between. The CDR3 has 15 amino acids. As DNA, the CDR3 is TGTGCCATCAGTGAGTCTGGCCAGATTAATGAAAAACTGTTTTTT. Translation gives CAISESGQINEKLFF.

This sequence joins TRBV7-9 and TRBJ2-1; 7 nucleotides agree with TRBD2. V was pared by 2 bases and J by 8 bases, with 12 bases of the junction left unmatched. The CDR3 loop spans 16 amino acids. Germline-derived CDR1 and CDR2 are SEHNR and FQNEAQ (reference sequence). CDR3 region: CASSLRAAGLTDEQFF. For the CDR3, the DNA is TGTGCCAGCAGCTTAAGGGCAGCGGGGTTGACCGATGAGCAGTTCTTC.

This chain uses TRBV19 with TRBJ1-5; D unclear. Trimming took 3 bases from V and 2 from J, leaving 11 bases between them. Germline-derived CDR1 and CDR2 are LNHDA and SQIVND (reference sequence). CDR3 length: 15 residues. This CDR3 reads CASSIGRRGNQPQHF. The CDR3 coding sequence is TGTGCCAGTAGTATCGGCAGGAGGGGCAATCAGCCCCAGCATTTT.

V gene TRBV7-2 combines with J gene TRBJ2-1; 13 bases fit TRBD2. Trimming at V came to 6 bases and at J to 8 bases, leaving 7 bases not matched to a gene. Germline values: CDR1 SGHTA, CDR2 FQGNSA. The CDR3 is 15 residues long. The CDR3 nucleotides read TGTGCCAGCAGGGGAGGACTAGCGGGAGCCTATGAGCAGTTCTTC. It is translated as CASRGGLAGAYEQFF.

This rearrangement joins TRBV9 to TRBJ2-2; the match to TRBD2 covers 11 bases. Germline V gene data show CDR1 as SGDLS and CDR2 as YYNGEE. The V segment lost 3 bases and the J segment 7 bases; nucleotides outside the gene matches: 11. The CDR3 consists of 17 residues. CDR3 in amino acids: CASSASASGRWNGELFF. For the CDR3, the DNA is TGTGCCAGCAGCGCCAGCGCTAGCGGGAGGTGGAACGGGGAGCTGTTTTTT.

The V gene is TRBV6-2 or TRBV6-3, the J gene TRBJ1-1; TRBD1 is a possible D gene (5 bases). Germline V gene sequence: CDR1 MNHEY, CDR2 SVGEGT. The CDR3 spans 13 residues. Trimming pared 5 bases from V and 0 bases from J, leaving 7 bases between. Here the CDR3 reads CASSTRVNTEAFF. CDR3 DNA sequence: TGTGCCAGCAGTACCAGGGTGAACACTGAAGCTTTCTTT.

The chain employs TRBV14 and TRBJ1-6; the match to TRBD1 covers 9 bases. Trimming removed 3 bases from V and 11 bases from J; junction bases left unmatched: 8. The CDR3 is made up of 15 amino acids. Germline V gives CDR1 SGHDN, CDR2 FVKESK. CDR3 in amino acids: CASSQATGGIAPLHF. The CDR3 DNA reads TGTGCCAGCAGCCAGGCGACAGGGGGAATAGCACCCCTCCACTTT.

This chain links TRBV10-3 with TRBJ2-3, with 13 bases fitting TRBD2. Germline lookup yields CDR1 ENHRY and CDR2 SYGVKD. J gave up 3 bases and V 6 bases, and 3 bases lay outside the gene matches. This CDR3 has 15 amino acids. In DNA form, the CDR3 reads TGTGCCATCAGCCCGGGACTAGCGGGGACAGATACGCAGTATTTT. It translates to CAISPGLAGTDTQYF.

In this sample, this clone turned up once. The genes are TRBV7-8 and TRBJ1-1; no reliable D call. Germline CDR1 SGHVS, CDR2 FQNEAQ. Trimming took 1 base from V and 3 from J, leaving 21 bases between them. The CDR3 runs 18 residues. The CDR3 protein is CASSLDSGLGVLHTEAFF. The CDR3 coding sequence is TGTGCCAGCAGCTTAGATAGCGGGCTCGGTGTTTTGCACACTGAAGCTTTCTTT.

The chain combines TRBV15 with TRBJ2-1, with 8 positions matching TRBD2. Trimming at V came to 6 bases and at J to 2 bases, leaving 9 bases not matched to a gene. The CDR3 is made up of 16 amino acids. Germline lookup yields CDR1 LNHNV and CDR2 YYDKDF (reference sequence). The CDR3 nucleotides read TGTGCCACCAGTCGAGCGGGGGTTTACACCTACAATGAGCAGTTCTTC. Encoded protein: CATSRAGVYTYNEQFF. Combining the CDR3 with reference TRBV15 and TRBJ2-1 gives the whole variable domain DAMVIQNPRYQVTQFGKPVTLSCSQTLNHNVMYWYQQKSSQAPKLLFHYYDKDFNNEADTPDNFQSRRPNTSFCFLDIRSPGLGDTAMYLCATSRAGVYTYNEQFFGPGTRLTVL.

V gene TRBV27 combines with J gene TRBJ2-2; weak D call: TRBD1 (6 bases). The CDR3 loop spans 16 amino acids. Germline V gene sequence: CDR1 MNHEY, CDR2 SMNVEV (reference sequence). Trimming took off 2 bases at V and 2 bases at J, with 12 bases between the two ends. The CDR3 region is CASSLEYRANTGELFF. The CDR3, as DNA: TGTGCCAGCAGTTTAGAATACAGGGCCAACACCGGGGAGCTGTTTTTT.

The chain carries TRBV28 and TRBJ2-1; 15 nucleotides line up with TRBD2. The CDR3 is made up of 19 amino acids. Trimming cost V 4 bases and J 10 bases; bases outside gene matches: 17. In germline, CDR1 is MDHEN, CDR2 SYDVKM. The CDR3 spells CASSSVTGGTSGRRREQFF. CDR3 DNA sequence: TGTGCCAGCAGTTCCGTGACAGGGGGGACTAGCGGGAGGAGGCGGGAGCAGTTCTTC.

The chain employs TRBV27 and TRBJ2-2; the match to TRBD2 covers 7 bases. CDR3 size: 15 residues. J gave up 0 bases and V 4 bases, and 2 bases lay outside the gene matches. In germline, CDR1 is MNHEY, CDR2 SMNVEV (reference sequence). The CDR3: CASSSTSPNTGELFF. The CDR3 bases are TGTGCCAGCAGTTCGACTAGCCCGAACACCGGGGAGCTGTTTTTT.